A single sample is the source of the 13 T cell receptor beta chains below, sequenced in a study of T cells in Graves' hyperthyroidism and ophthalmopathy. Researchers took RNA transcripts and amplified the TCR beta CDR3 regions from them. HTBI primers drove first-round RT-PCR of the TCR CDR3. One entry per CDR3 protein results from TCRdb running MiXCR on the multiplex PCR reads. The sample lists about 600,000 distinct CDR3 sequences, 16% occurring once. Sequenced input: blood. Source of these receptors: a woman aged 40 to 55 with Graves' ophthalmopathy.

The rearrangement links TRBV4-1 to TRBJ2-1; TRBD2 might be the D (6 bases). The CDR3 loop spans 16 amino acids. With 2 bases removed from V and 5 bases from J, the gap between germline ends came to 16 bases. Germline CDR1 is MGHRA and CDR2 is YSYEKL. The CDR3 region has the DNA TGCGCCAGCAGCCAAAGACGGGGAGGCGATAACAATGAGCAGTTCTTC. Amino acid sequence: CASSQRRGGDNNEQFF.

This clonotype appeared many times. The rearrangement links TRBV6-1 to TRBJ2-5, with D perhaps TRBD1 or TRBD2 (5 bases each). The CDR3 is 12 amino acids. Per the germline V gene, CDR1 is MNHNS and CDR2 is SASEGT. Between the trimmed V and J ends, which lost 8 bases and 0 bases, there was a span of 7 bases. CDR3 nucleotides: TGTGCCAGCTGGGGGTACCAAGAGACCCAGTACTTC. Protein sequence: CASWGYQETQYF.

Points on this clonotype: Just one base apart from a much larger clone, this may be a read error. The CDR3 end shows no conserved phenylalanine or tryptophan, and so a read error is likely. Here the CDR3 DNA reads TGTGCCAGCTCACCACCTGAGGGAAATGAGCAGTTCCTC. It translates to CASSPPEGNEQFL. The J gene is TRBJ2-1, the V gene TRBV18, with D perhaps matching TRBD2 (5 bases). This CDR3 is built from 13 residues. V lost 0 bases to trimming and J lost 7 bases, with 7 bases between them. The V gene's germline CDR1 is KGHSH and CDR2 LQKENI.

V usage is TRBV5-1 and J usage is TRBJ2-4, with D possibly being TRBD1 (5 bases). This CDR3 spans 17 amino acids. The V and J ends lost 0 bases and 0 bases respectively, with 13 bases between them. Germline V CDR1 and CDR2: SGHRS, YFSETQ. The CDR3 loop is CASSLVGHKIAKNIQYF. The CDR3, as DNA: TGCGCCAGCAGCTTGGTTGGACACAAAATAGCCAAAAACATTCAGTACTTC.

This clonotype was picked up a small number of times. The chain is built from TRBV7-6 and TRBJ1-5, with D uncertain. The CDR3 totals 13 residues. Looked up from germline, CDR1 is SGHVS and CDR2 is FNYEAQ. Between the trimmed V and J ends, which lost 1 base and 6 bases, there was a span of 7 bases. The CDR3 sequence: CASSLVVGQPQHF. CDR3 nucleotide sequence: TGTGCCAGCAGCTTAGTTGTGGGTCAGCCCCAGCATTTT.

The gene calls are TRBV12-3 or TRBV12-4 and TRBJ2-6; 8 positions agree with TRBD1. The V segment lost 8 bases and the J segment 2 bases; nucleotides outside the gene matches: 5. This CDR3 is 15 amino acids long. The CDR3 is CASGQGDAGANVLTF. DNA of the CDR3: TGTGCCAGCGGACAGGGAGACGCTGGGGCCAACGTCCTGACTTTC.

This clonotype was observed many times. The chain carries TRBV20-1 and TRBJ2-7, with 7 nucleotides matching TRBD1. The CDR3 contains 15 residues. The V gene's germline CDR1 is DFQATT and CDR2 SNEGSKA (reference sequence). Germline trimming cut 0 bases from V and 1 base from J; bases unmatched to any gene: 6. In nucleotides, the CDR3 is TGCAGTGCTAGAGATCTGACAGGGCTTTCCTACGAGCAGTACTTC. Translated, it gives CSARDLTGLSYEQYF.

This clonotype was picked up a small number of times. This chain joins TRBV12-3 or TRBV12-4 and TRBJ2-6; 8 bases align to TRBD1. The V gene end was trimmed by 5 bases and the J gene end by 0 bases; junction bases not matched to a gene: 3. The CDR3 extends over 16 amino acids. Here the CDR3 DNA reads TGTGCCAGCAGTCCCGACAGGGGCTCTGGGGCCAACGTCCTGACTTTC. Translated: CASSPDRGSGANVLTF.

This rearrangement joins TRBV3-1 to TRBJ2-7, with TRBD2 identical over 8 bases. In germline, CDR1 is LGHDT, CDR2 YNNKEL (reference sequence). J was trimmed by 5 bases and V by 6 bases; bases with no gene match: 9. CDR3 length: 14 residues. Here the CDR3 reads CASRDSGSVNEQYF. In DNA, the CDR3 is TGTGCCAGCAGAGACAGCGGGAGTGTCAACGAGCAGTACTTC.

This clonotype showed up many times. The rearrangement links TRBV27 to TRBJ2-7; D is perhaps TRBD2 (6 bases). The CDR3 contains 15 residues. V lost 6 bases to trimming and J lost 1 base, with 16 bases between them. Germline V gene data show CDR1 as MNHEY and CDR2 as SMNVEV (reference sequence). This CDR3 is CASRYMWEASYEQYF. The CDR3 nucleotides are TGTGCCAGCAGGTATATGTGGGAGGCTTCCTACGAGCAGTACTTC.

This clonotype was observed a few times. The V gene is TRBV7-2, the J gene TRBJ2-7, with 7 bases fitting TRBD1. The CDR3 totals 14 residues. Germline lookup yields CDR1 SGHTA and CDR2 FQGNSA. The V segment lost 0 bases and the J segment 5 bases; nucleotides outside the gene matches: 4. CDR3 DNA: TGTGCCAGCAGCTTAGCGCGACAGGGCAACGAGCAGTACTTC. Its translation: CASSLARQGNEQYF.

V gene TRBV7-9 combines with J gene TRBJ1-2, with 9 positions matching TRBD1. Germline values: CDR1 SEHNR, CDR2 FQNEAQ (reference sequence). The CDR3 loop spans 15 amino acids. Losses at the gene ends were 4 bases for V and 3 bases for J; bases not matched to a gene: 6. DNA for the CDR3: TGTGCCAGCAGCTCCACGACAGGGGGGGACTATGGCTACACCTTC. Translating gives CASSSTTGGDYGYTF. The full variable domain, rest sourced from reference TRBV7-9 and TRBJ1-2, is DTGVSQNPRHKITKRGQNVTFRCDPISEHNRLYWYRQTLGQGPEFLTYFQNEAQLEKSRLLSDRFSAERPKGSFSTLEIQRTEQGDSAMYLCASSSTTGGDYGYTFGSGTRLTVV.

This clonotype was detected only a few times. This rearrangement joins TRBV18 to TRBJ2-5, with 14 bases matching TRBD2. After removal of 4 bases from V and 5 bases from J, the junction contained 12 bases not matched to a gene. The germline V gene encodes CDR1 KGHSH and CDR2 LQKENI. CDR3 length: 18 amino acids. CDR3 sequence (DNA): TGTGCCAGCTCACGGATACCCGGGACTAGCGGGAGAGGGGAGACCCAGTACTTC. Translation gives CASSRIPGTSGRGETQYF.